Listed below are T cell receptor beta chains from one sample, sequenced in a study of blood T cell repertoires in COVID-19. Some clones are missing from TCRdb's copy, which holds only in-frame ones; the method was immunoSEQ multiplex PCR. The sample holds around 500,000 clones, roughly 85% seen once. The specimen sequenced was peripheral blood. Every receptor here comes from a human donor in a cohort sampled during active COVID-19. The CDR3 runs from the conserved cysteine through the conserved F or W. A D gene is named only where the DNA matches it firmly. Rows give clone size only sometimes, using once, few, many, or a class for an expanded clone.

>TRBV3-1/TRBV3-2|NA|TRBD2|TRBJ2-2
CASSQRTSVHTGELFF
TGTGCCAGCAGCCAGAGGACTAGCGTTCACACCGGGGAGCTGTTTTTT
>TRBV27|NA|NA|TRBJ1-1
CASCSFGKTEAFF
TGTGCCAGCTGTTCTTTCGGGAAGACTGAAGCTTTCTTT
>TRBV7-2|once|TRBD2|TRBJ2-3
CASSLGLATDTQYF
TGTGCCAGCAGCTTAGGACTAGCGACAGATACGCAGTATTTT
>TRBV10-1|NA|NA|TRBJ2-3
CASSESGGTQYF
TGCGCCAGCAGTGAGTCTGGAGGTACGCAGTATTTT
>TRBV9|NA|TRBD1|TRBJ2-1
CASSPRTGRSYNEQFF
TGTGCCAGCAGCCCCCGGACAGGCCGATCCTACAATGAGCAGTTCTTC
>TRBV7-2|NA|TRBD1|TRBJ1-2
CASSLADKGQTYGYTF
TGTGCCAGCAGCTTAGCGGATAAGGGACAGACCTATGGCTACACCTTC
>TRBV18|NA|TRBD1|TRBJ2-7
CASSPLNVGQGFGEQYF
TGTGCCAGCTCACCCCTTAACGTCGGACAGGGTTTTGGCGAGCAGTACTTC
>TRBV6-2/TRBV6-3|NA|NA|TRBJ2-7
CASSYEPNTFYEQYF
TGTGCCAGCAGTTATGAACCAAACACATTTTACGAGCAGTACTTC
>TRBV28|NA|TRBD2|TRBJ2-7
CASKRAGEGYEQYF
TGTGCCTCTAAAAGGGCGGGGGAGGGCTACGAGCAGTACTTC
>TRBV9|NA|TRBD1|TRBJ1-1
CASSVYRGQGTEAFF
TGTGCCAGCAGCGTTTACAGGGGGCAAGGCACTGAAGCTTTCTTT
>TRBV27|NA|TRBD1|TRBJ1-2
CASSFWGQGFYGYTF
TGTGCCAGCAGTTTTTGGGGACAGGGATTCTATGGCTACACCTTC
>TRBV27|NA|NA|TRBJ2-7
CASSPPISRHSSYEQYF
TGTGCCAGCAGCCCCCCCATCTCCCGTCATAGCTCCTACGAGCAGTACTTC
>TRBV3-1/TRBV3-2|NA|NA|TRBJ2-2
CASSQGNSPNTGELFF
TGTGCCAGCAGCCAAGGAAATAGCCCGAACACCGGGGAGCTGTTTTTT
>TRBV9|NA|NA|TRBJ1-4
CASSVGTSYEKLFF
TGTGCCAGCAGCGTAGGGACAAGCTATGAAAAACTGTTTTTT
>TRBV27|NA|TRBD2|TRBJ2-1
CASSFTGTSYNEQFF
TGTGCCAGCAGTTTTACCGGGACTAGTTACAATGAGCAGTTCTTC
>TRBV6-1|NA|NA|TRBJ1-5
CASSEAGYNQPQHF
TGTGCCAGCAGTGAAGCCGGGTACAATCAGCCCCAGCATTTT
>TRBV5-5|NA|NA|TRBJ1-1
CASSLHRANTEAFF
TGTGCCAGCAGCTTGCACAGGGCCAACACTGAAGCTTTCTTT
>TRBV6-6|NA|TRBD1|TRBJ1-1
CASSYDRGQTEAFF
TGTGCCAGCAGTTACGACAGGGGGCAGACTGAAGCTTTCTTT
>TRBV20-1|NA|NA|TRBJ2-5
CSASGDWNQETQYF
TGCAGTGCTAGTGGCGACTGGAATCAAGAGACCCAGTACTTC
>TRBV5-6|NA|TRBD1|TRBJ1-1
CASSWGQGNTEAFF
TGTGCCAGCAGCTGGGGACAGGGGAACACTGAAGCTTTCTTT
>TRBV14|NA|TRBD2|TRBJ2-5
CASSLGLAETETQYF
TGTGCCAGCAGTTTAGGACTAGCCGAAACGGAGACCCAGTACTTC
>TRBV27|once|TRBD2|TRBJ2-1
CASSPSLGGRNEQFF
TGTGCCAGCAGTCCATCTCTGGGAGGGCGGAATGAGCAGTTCTTC
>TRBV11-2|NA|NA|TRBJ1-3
CASSSRGGSGNTIYF
TGTGCCAGCAGCTCCCGAGGGGGCTCTGGAAACACCATATATTTT
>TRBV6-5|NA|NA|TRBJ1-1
CASTSPRGISEAFF
TGTGCCAGCACCTCACCCAGGGGCATATCTGAAGCTTTCTTT
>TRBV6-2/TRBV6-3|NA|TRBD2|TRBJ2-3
CASSYSAPRTSGGTDTQYF
TGTGCCAGCAGTTACTCGGCCCCTCGGACTAGTGGGGGCACAGATACGCAGTATTTT
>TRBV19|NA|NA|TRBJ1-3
CASSTTVTSSGNTIYF
TGTGCCAGTAGTACTACAGTTACTAGCTCTGGAAACACCATATATTTT
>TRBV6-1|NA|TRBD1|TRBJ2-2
CASSDRIQGARGELFF
TGTGCCAGCAGTGACCGAATACAGGGGGCCCGCGGGGAGCTGTTTTTT
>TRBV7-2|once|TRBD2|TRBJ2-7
CASSLGSRLAGYEQYF
TGTGCCAGCAGCTTAGGGTCTCGACTAGCGGGTTACGAGCAGTACTTC
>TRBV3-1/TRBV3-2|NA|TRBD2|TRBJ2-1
CASSQGGGSYNEQFF
TGTGCCAGCAGCCAGGGGGGAGGGTCCTACAATGAGCAGTTCTTC
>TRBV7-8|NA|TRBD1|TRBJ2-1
CASSWDRGVNEQFF
TGTGCCAGCAGCTGGGACAGGGGGGTTAATGAGCAGTTCTTC
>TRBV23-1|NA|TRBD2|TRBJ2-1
CASSRPGTSGYNEQFF
TGCGCCAGCAGTCGACCCGGGACTAGCGGTTACAATGAGCAGTTCTTC
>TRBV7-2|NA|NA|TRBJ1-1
CASSPRWANTEAFF
TGTGCCAGCAGCCCCCGTTGGGCGAACACTGAAGCTTTCTTT
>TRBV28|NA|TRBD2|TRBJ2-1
CASSATRGTSGRVEQFF
TGTGCCAGCAGTGCTACGCGAGGGACTAGCGGGAGAGTTGAGCAGTTCTTC
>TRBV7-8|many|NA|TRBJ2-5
CASLWGGETQYF
TGTGCCAGCCTCTGGGGCGGAGAGACCCAGTACTTC
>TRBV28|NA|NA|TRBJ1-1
CASIPNLAGMNTEAFF
TGTGCCAGCATCCCAAATCTAGCGGGTATGAACACTGAAGCTTTCTTT
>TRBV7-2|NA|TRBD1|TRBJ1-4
CASSLARTGGEKLFF
TGTGCCAGCAGCTTAGCGCGGACAGGGGGGGAAAAACTGTTTTTT
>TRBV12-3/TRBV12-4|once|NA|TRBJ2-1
CASTQRATEQFF
TGTGCCAGCACCCAGCGAGCGACTGAGCAGTTCTTC
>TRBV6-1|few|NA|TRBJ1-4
CASSEAAGFATNEKLFF
TGTGCCAGCAGTGAAGCGGCAGGCTTTGCAACTAATGAAAAACTGTTTTTT
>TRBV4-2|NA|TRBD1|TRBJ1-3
CASSQFGGQALSGNTIYF
TGTGCCAGCAGCCAATTTGGGGGACAGGCCCTCTCTGGAAACACCATATATTTT
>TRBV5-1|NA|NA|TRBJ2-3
CASSLVGAGSDTQYF
TGCGCCAGCAGCTTGGTAGGGGCCGGGTCTGATACGCAGTATTTT
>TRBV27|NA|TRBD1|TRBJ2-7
CASSRDRARGRGLEQYF
TGTGCCAGCAGCCGGGACAGGGCCAGGGGTAGGGGCCTTGAGCAGTACTTC
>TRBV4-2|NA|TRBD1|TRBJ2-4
CASSQQTGAAIQYF
TGTGCCAGCAGCCAACAAACAGGGGCGGCCATTCAGTACTTC